This T cell receptor beta chain stems from a study of blood T cell repertoires in COVID-19. Study-wide context: The United States, Italy and Spain provided the acute and convalescent COVID-19 samples. T cells, B-cell-depleted T cells, or PBMCs supplied cDNA or gDNA.

The CDR3 has 16 residues. Under the authors' procedure: Scientists estimated how many nucleated cells there were by amplifying reference gene primers. Clones were read by immunoSEQ multiplex PCR, and TCRdb kept only the in-frame ones, dropping some. That table supplies the V and J calls and clone size; D and trimming were determined from the DNA. This table has some 150,000 clones, approximately 80% appearing once. The clonotype comes from a human donor in a cohort sampled during active COVID-19. The sample taken for sequencing was peripheral blood. V gene TRBV21-1 combines with J gene TRBJ2-7; the table's D gene call, TRBD2, was not cross checked with the DNA. TRBV21-1 constitutes a pseudogene. The CDR3 loop reads CASSKGRGPSSYEQYF. The CDR3 DNA sequence: TGTGCCAGCAGCAAAGGGAGAGGGCCCAGCTCCTACGAGCAGTACTTC.